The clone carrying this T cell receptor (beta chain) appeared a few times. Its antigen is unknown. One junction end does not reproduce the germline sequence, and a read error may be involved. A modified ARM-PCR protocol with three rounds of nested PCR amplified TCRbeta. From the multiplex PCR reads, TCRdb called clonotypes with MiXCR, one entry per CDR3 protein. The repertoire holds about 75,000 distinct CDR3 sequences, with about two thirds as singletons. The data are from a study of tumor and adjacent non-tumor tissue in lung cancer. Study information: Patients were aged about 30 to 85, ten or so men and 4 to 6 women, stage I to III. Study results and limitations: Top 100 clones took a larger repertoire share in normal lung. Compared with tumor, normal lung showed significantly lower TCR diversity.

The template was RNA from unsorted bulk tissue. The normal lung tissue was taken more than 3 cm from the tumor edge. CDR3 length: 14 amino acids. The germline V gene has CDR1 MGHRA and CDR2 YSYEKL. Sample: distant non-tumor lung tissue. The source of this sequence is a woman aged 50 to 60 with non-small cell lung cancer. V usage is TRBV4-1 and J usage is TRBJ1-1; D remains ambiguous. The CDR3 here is CASSQGIMGTEALF. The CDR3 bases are TGCGCCAGCAGCCAAGGGATTATGGGCACTGAAGCTCTCTTT.